The rows below give T cell receptor beta chains drawn from one sample of a study of T-cell reconstitution after alpha-beta-depleted transplantation in children. Each CDR3 protein is one row after TCRdb ran MiXCR on the PCR reads. This table holds around 250,000 distinct CDR3 sequences, around 25% found once. The sequenced sample was PBMCs, obtained before TCRalphabeta/CD19-depleted stem cell transplant. The receptors were gathered from a girl aged 2-10 years with Fanconi anemia, due to receive a stem cell transplant. CDR3s include the opening cysteine and the closing phenylalanine or tryptophan. Fields, in order: D gene, clone size, J gene, V gene, CDR3 protein, CDR3 DNA. A D gene is named only where the DNA matches it firmly. Not every row has a clone size; where given, it reads once, few, many or a size class.

D gene: .
clone size: many
J gene: TRBJ2-1
V gene: TRBV5-1
CDR3 protein: CASSGTLYNEQFF
CDR3 DNA: TGCGCCAGCAGCGGTACACTGTACAATGAGCAGTTCTTC

D gene: TRBD1
clone size: few
J gene: TRBJ2-1
V gene: TRBV7-9
CDR3 protein: CASSSGDRALYDEQFF
CDR3 DNA: TGTGCCAGCAGCTCCGGAGACAGGGCGCTCTATGATGAGCAGTTCTTC

D gene: .
clone size: many
J gene: TRBJ2-2
V gene: TRBV7-6
CDR3 protein: CASSPLENTGELFF
CDR3 DNA: TGTGCCAGCAGCCCCCTTGAAAACACCGGGGAGCTGTTTTTT

D gene: .
clone size: many
J gene: TRBJ1-6
V gene: TRBV5-1
CDR3 protein: CASSLAASNSPLHF
CDR3 DNA: TGCGCCAGCAGCTTGGCAGCCAGCAATTCACCCCTCCACTTT

D gene: .
clone size: .
J gene: TRBJ2-3
V gene: TRBV6-5
CDR3 protein: CASSSENTQYF
CDR3 DNA: TGTGCCAGCAGTAGTGAGAATACGCAGTATTTT

D gene: TRBD2
clone size: .
J gene: TRBJ2-7
V gene: TRBV7-8
CDR3 protein: CASSGLAGYYEQYF
CDR3 DNA: TGTGCCAGCAGCGGACTAGCGGGGTACTACGAGCAGTACTTC

D gene: .
clone size: .
J gene: TRBJ2-5
V gene: TRBV20-1
CDR3 protein: CSANEETQYF
CDR3 DNA: TGCAGTGCCAACGAAGAGACCCAGTACTTC

D gene: TRBD2
clone size: few
J gene: TRBJ2-3
V gene: TRBV12-3/TRBV12-4
CDR3 protein: CASATPLAGGPDTQYF
CDR3 DNA: TGTGCCAGCGCAACACCACTAGCGGGAGGACCCGATACGCAGTATTTT

D gene: .
clone size: many
J gene: TRBJ2-7
V gene: TRBV20-1
CDR3 protein: CSASFRERPYEQYF
CDR3 DNA: TGCAGTGCTAGCTTTCGGGAGCGGCCTTACGAGCAGTACTTC

D gene: TRBD2
clone size: .
J gene: TRBJ2-5
V gene: TRBV7-8
CDR3 protein: CASSEGLAGEETQYF
CDR3 DNA: TGTGCCAGCAGCGAGGGACTAGCGGGAGAAGAGACCCAGTACTTC

D gene: TRBD2
clone size: few
J gene: TRBJ2-7
V gene: TRBV29-1
CDR3 protein: CSVAGTSGRAGYEQYF
CDR3 DNA: TGCAGCGTTGCCGGGACTAGCGGGAGGGCCGGTTACGAGCAGTACTTC

D gene: .
clone size: many
J gene: TRBJ2-7
V gene: TRBV7-6
CDR3 protein: CASSIRLADEQYF
CDR3 DNA: TGTGCCAGCAGCATACGACTTGCGGACGAGCAGTACTTC

D gene: .
clone size: .
J gene: TRBJ2-2
V gene: TRBV20-1
CDR3 protein: CSARGLAGELFF
CDR3 DNA: TGCAGTGCTAGGGGACTCGCCGGGGAGCTGTTTTTT

D gene: .
clone size: many
J gene: TRBJ2-4
V gene: TRBV20-1
CDR3 protein: CSAPPDRAKNIQYF
CDR3 DNA: TGCAGTGCTCCACCCGACAGGGCCAAAAACATTCAGTACTTC

D gene: TRBD2
clone size: many
J gene: TRBJ2-3
V gene: TRBV2
CDR3 protein: CASSEPGGIGTDTQYF
CDR3 DNA: TGTGCCAGCAGTGAACCCGGGGGGATAGGCACAGATACGCAGTATTTT

D gene: .
clone size: many
J gene: TRBJ2-6
V gene: TRBV7-6
CDR3 protein: CASSLDGGVGTGANVLTF
CDR3 DNA: TGTGCCAGCAGCTTAGATGGGGGAGTGGGAACTGGGGCCAACGTCCTGACTTTC

D gene: TRBD1
clone size: many
J gene: TRBJ2-2
V gene: TRBV4-2
CDR3 protein: CASSQHRDREDGELFF
CDR3 DNA: TGTGCCAGCAGCCAGCACCGGGACAGGGAGGACGGGGAGCTGTTTTTT

D gene: .
clone size: many
J gene: TRBJ1-6
V gene: TRBV20-1
CDR3 protein: CSASGAGTVESPLHF
CDR3 DNA: TGCAGTGCTAGTGGTGCCGGGACTGTGGAGTCACCCCTCCACTTT

D gene: .
clone size: many
J gene: TRBJ2-3
V gene: TRBV29-1
CDR3 protein: CSVLGRQEITDTQYF
CDR3 DNA: TGCAGCGTTTTGGGACGACAGGAGATCACAGATACGCAGTATTTT

D gene: .
clone size: .
J gene: TRBJ2-1
V gene: TRBV12-3/TRBV12-4
CDR3 protein: CASRFSNEQFF
CDR3 DNA: TGTGCCAGCAGGTTTTCTAATGAGCAGTTCTTC

D gene: .
clone size: many
J gene: TRBJ2-3
V gene: TRBV29-1
CDR3 protein: CSVDIRLGVTDTQYF
CDR3 DNA: TGCAGCGTCGATATAAGGCTAGGGGTCACAGATACGCAGTATTTT

D gene: .
clone size: many
J gene: TRBJ2-2
V gene: TRBV20-1
CDR3 protein: CSARDHPAGYGELFF
CDR3 DNA: TGCAGTGCTAGAGATCACCCAGCTGGGTACGGGGAGCTGTTTTTT

D gene: .
clone size: few
J gene: TRBJ2-2
V gene: TRBV20-1
CDR3 protein: CSARIGVGGELFF
CDR3 DNA: TGCAGTGCTAGGATCGGCGTAGGCGGGGAGCTGTTTTTT

D gene: TRBD2
clone size: many
J gene: TRBJ2-7
V gene: TRBV10-3
CDR3 protein: CAIRAGGTEQYF
CDR3 DNA: TGTGCCATCAGGGCCGGGGGGACCGAGCAGTACTTC

D gene: .
clone size: few
J gene: TRBJ1-1
V gene: TRBV7-6
CDR3 protein: CASKGLNTEAFF
CDR3 DNA: TGTGCCAGCAAAGGGCTGAACACTGAAGCTTTCTTT

D gene: .
clone size: .
J gene: TRBJ2-1
V gene: TRBV4-2
CDR3 protein: CASSLRVGEQFF
CDR3 DNA: TGTGCCAGCAGCCTACGGGTGGGGGAGCAGTTCTTC

D gene: .
clone size: .
J gene: TRBJ2-1
V gene: TRBV20-1
CDR3 protein: CSARADGEQFF
CDR3 DNA: TGCAGTGCTAGAGCCGACGGTGAGCAGTTCTTC

D gene: .
clone size: .
J gene: TRBJ1-1
V gene: TRBV20-1
CDR3 protein: CSATIQVLRTEAFF
CDR3 DNA: TGCAGTGCTACCATACAGGTTTTAAGGACTGAAGCTTTCTTT

D gene: .
clone size: many
J gene: TRBJ2-2
V gene: TRBV12-3/TRBV12-4
CDR3 protein: CASKLRTGTGELFF
CDR3 DNA: TGTGCCAGCAAATTGAGGACCGGCACCGGGGAGCTGTTTTTT

D gene: TRBD1
clone size: few
J gene: TRBJ2-7
V gene: TRBV2
CDR3 protein: CASSPPGQGAAYEQYF
CDR3 DNA: TGTGCCAGCAGTCCCCCGGGACAGGGGGCTGCCTACGAGCAGTACTTC

D gene: .
clone size: few
J gene: TRBJ2-3
V gene: TRBV28
CDR3 protein: CASPPSGGHLLLDTQYF
CDR3 DNA: TGTGCCAGCCCACCGTCTGGCGGCCACCTTCTCTTGGATACGCAGTATTTT